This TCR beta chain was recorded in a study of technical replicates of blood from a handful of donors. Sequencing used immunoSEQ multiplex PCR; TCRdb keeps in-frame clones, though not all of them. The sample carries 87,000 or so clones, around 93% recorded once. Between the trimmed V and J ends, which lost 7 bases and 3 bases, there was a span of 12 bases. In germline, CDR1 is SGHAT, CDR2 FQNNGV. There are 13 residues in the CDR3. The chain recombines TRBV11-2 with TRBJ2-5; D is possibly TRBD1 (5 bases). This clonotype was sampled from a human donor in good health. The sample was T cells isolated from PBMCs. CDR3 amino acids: CASTFPGKETQYF. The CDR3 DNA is TGTGCCAGCACCTTCCCAGGGAAAGAGACCCAGTACTTC.